The clone carrying this T cell receptor beta chain was counted a single time. The antigen remains undetermined. V was clipped by 4 bases and J by 4 bases, with 10 bases between them. The CDR3 is 13 residues long. Germline-derived CDR1 and CDR2 are LGHDT and YNNKEL (reference sequence). The authors reverse transcribed 0.5 to 1 ug RNA with random hexamers. Amplification of TCR beta CDR3 across 54 Vbeta and 13 Jbeta was performed with immunoSEQ multiplex PCR. TCRdb reanalysed the immunoSEQ multiplex PCR reads using MiXCR and keeps one entry per CDR3 protein. Of around 77,000 distinct CDR3 sequences in the sample, roughly 95% were seen once. Each multiple sclerosis control was a treatment-naive patient with relapsing-remitting disease that was either stable or active. Negative isolation was applied to CD8+ and CD4+ T cells, and FACS enrichment was applied to TEMRA cells. The entry originates in a study of CD8 T cells in Susac syndrome.

General study findings and limits: In its TCR sequencing and HLA analysis, the study acknowledged that the number of individuals was relatively small.

The genes are TRBV3-1 and TRBJ1-2; D is uncertain. Sample: CD4+ T cells from PBMCs. This receptor was identified in a human donor with multiple sclerosis. The CDR3, as DNA: TGTGCCAGCAGCCCCCGCGGGTTCTATGGCTACACCTTC. Translation: CASSPRGFYGYTF.